This entry features one T cell receptor (beta chain) sequence. One end of the junction is discordant with germline, which a read error may explain. The CDR3 is 13 amino acids. The data belong to a study of blood T cell repertoires in COVID-19. Study-wide context: Researchers got acute and convalescent COVID-19 samples from the United States, Italy and Spain.

In the authors' workflow: Researchers report that nucleated cell counts were estimated from reference gene primer amplification. Sequenced by immunoSEQ multiplex PCR; TCRdb stores in-frame clones only, minus some. That table is the source of V, J and clone size, and D and trimming were worked out from the DNA. The sample yields tens of thousands of clones, around 83% seen once. The chain couples TRBV12-3 or TRBV12-4 to TRBJ2-1, with TRBD2 matching over 7 bases. The receptor was derived from a man in his sixties with acute or convalescent COVID-19. Sequencing used peripheral blood. CDR3 sequence (DNA): TGTGCCAGCAGTTTTTCCTTTGCGGGAGAGCCGTTCTTC. This sequence encodes CASSFSFAGEPFF.